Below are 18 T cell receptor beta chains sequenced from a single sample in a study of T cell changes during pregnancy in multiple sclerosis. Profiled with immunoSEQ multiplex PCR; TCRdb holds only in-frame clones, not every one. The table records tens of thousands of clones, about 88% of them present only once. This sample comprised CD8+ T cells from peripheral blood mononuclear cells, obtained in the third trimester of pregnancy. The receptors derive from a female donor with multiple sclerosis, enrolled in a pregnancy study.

The CDR3 loop is CASSQSSGGAGGHEQYF. For the CDR3, the DNA is TGTGCCAGCAGCCAATCTAGCGGGGGGGCGGGTGGCCACGAGCAGTACTTC. V is TRBV4-2 and J is TRBJ2-7, with 12 bases that match TRBD2. The V and J ends lost 2 bases and 5 bases, in that order; junction bases with no gene match: 10. Germline V gene data show CDR1 as LGHNA and CDR2 as YNFKEQ. The CDR3 extends over 17 amino acids.

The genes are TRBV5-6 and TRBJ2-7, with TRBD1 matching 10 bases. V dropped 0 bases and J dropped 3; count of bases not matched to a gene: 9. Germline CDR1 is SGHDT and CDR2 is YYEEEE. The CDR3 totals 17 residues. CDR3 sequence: CASSLARRQGASYEQYF. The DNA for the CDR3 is TGTGCCAGCAGCTTGGCCCGAAGACAGGGGGCGAGCTACGAGCAGTACTTC.

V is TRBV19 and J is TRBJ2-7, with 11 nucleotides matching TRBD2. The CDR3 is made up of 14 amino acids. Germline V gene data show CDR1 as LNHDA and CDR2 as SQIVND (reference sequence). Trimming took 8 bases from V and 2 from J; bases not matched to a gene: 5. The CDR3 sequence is CASSPGLAAYEQYF. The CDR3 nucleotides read TGTGCCAGTTCTCCGGGACTAGCGGCCTACGAGCAGTACTTC.

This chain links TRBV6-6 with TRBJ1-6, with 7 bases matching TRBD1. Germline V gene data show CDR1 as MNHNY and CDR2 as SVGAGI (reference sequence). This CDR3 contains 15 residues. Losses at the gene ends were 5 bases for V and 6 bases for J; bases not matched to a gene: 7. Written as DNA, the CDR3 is TGTGCCAGCAGTACCTGGGGACAGAGTAATTCACCCCTCCACTTT. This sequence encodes CASSTWGQSNSPLHF.

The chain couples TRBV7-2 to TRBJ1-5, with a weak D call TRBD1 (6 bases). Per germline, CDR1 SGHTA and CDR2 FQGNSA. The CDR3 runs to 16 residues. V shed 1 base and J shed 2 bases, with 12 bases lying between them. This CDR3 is CASSLVGGQGNQPQHF. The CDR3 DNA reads TGTGCCAGCAGCTTAGTGGGGGGGCAGGGCAATCAGCCCCAGCATTTT.

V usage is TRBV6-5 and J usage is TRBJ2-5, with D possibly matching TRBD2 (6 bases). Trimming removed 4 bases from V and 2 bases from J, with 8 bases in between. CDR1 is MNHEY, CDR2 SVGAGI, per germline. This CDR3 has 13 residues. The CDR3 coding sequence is TGTGCCAGCAGTTCTAGCGTGCAAGAGACCCAGTACTTC. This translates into CASSSSVQETQYF.

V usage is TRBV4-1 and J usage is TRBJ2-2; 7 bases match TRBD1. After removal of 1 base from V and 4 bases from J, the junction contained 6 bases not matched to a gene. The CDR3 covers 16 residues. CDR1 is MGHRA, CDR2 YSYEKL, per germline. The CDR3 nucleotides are TGCGCCAGCAGCCAAGTGGGAGACAGGGCCACCGGGGAGCTGTTTTTT. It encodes CASSQVGDRATGELFF.

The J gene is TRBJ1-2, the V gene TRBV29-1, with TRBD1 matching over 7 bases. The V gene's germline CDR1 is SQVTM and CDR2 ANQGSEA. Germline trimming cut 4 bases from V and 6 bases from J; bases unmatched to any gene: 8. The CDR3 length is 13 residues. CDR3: CSVAPGGYDGYTF. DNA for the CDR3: TGCAGCGTTGCCCCAGGGGGATATGATGGCTACACCTTC.

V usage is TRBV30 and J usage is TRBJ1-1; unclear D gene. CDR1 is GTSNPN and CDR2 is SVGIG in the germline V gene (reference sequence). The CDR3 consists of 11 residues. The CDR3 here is CASTYGGEAFF. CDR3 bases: TGTGCATCGACCTACGGCGGTGAAGCTTTCTTT.

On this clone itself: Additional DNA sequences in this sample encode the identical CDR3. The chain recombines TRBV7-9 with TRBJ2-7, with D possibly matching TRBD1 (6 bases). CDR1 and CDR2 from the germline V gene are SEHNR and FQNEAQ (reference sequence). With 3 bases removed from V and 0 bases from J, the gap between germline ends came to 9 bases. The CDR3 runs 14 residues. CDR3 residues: CASSLDSLSYEQYF. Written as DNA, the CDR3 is TGTGCCAGCAGCTTGGACAGTCTCTCCTACGAGCAGTACTTC.

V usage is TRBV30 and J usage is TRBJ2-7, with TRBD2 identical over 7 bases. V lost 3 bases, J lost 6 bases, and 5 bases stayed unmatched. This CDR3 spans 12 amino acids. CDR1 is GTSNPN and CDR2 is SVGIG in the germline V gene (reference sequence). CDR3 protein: CAWRGEGVEQYF. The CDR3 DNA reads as TGTGCCTGGAGAGGGGAGGGAGTCGAGCAGTACTTC.

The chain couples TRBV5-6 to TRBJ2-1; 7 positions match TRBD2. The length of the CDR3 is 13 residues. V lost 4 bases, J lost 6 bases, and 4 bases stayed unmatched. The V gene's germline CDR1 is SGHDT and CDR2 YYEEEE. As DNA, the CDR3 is TGTGCCAGCAGCCCGGGACTAAGCAATGAGCAGTTCTTC. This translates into CASSPGLSNEQFF.

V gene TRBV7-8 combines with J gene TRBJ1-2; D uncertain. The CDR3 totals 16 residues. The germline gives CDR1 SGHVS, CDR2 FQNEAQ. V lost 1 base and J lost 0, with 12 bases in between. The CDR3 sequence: CASSLDPRGANYGYTF. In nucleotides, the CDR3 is TGTGCCAGCAGCTTAGATCCCCGGGGAGCTAACTATGGCTACACCTTC.

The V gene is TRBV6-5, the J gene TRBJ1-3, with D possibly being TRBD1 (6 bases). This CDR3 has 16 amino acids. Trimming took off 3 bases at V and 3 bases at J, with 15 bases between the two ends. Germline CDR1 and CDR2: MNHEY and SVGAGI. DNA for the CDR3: TGTGCCAGCAGTTATGCCGACAGGACCCATGGAAACACCATATATTTT. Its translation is CASSYADRTHGNTIYF.

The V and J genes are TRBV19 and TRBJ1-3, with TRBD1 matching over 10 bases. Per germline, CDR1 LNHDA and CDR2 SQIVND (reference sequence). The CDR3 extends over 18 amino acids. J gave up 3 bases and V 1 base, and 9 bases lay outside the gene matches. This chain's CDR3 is CASSIARTGTGVGNTIYF. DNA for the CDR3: TGTGCCAGTAGTATAGCTCGAACCGGGACAGGGGTTGGAAACACCATATATTTT. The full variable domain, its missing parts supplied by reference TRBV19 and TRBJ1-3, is DGGITQSPKYLFRKEGQNVTLSCEQNLNHDAMYWYRQDPGQGLRLIYYSQIVNDFQKGDIAEGYSVSREKKESFPLTVTSAQKNPTAFYLCASSIARTGTGVGNTIYFGEGSWLTVV.

The CDR3 DNA sequence: TGTGCCAGTAGTATAGAAAGCGTCTCCACGAACACTGAAGCTTTCTTT. It translates to CASSIESVSTNTEAFF. The chain joins TRBV19 to TRBJ1-1; D not resolved. CDR1 is LNHDA and CDR2 is SQIVND in the germline V gene (reference sequence). This CDR3 is 16 amino acids long. V was trimmed by 0 bases and J by 1 base, leaving 12 bases between them. Looking up the rest from reference TRBV19 and TRBJ1-1 gives the full variable domain: DGGITQSPKYLFRKEGQNVTLSCEQNLNHDAMYWYRQDPGQGLRLIYYSQIVNDFQKGDIAEGYSVSREKKESFPLTVTSAQKNPTAFYLCASSIESVSTNTEAFFGQGTRLTVV.

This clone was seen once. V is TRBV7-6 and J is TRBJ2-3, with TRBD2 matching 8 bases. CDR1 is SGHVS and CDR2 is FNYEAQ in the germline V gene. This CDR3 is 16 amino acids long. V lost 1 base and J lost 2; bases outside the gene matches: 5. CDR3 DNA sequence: TGTGCCAGCAGCTTAGGAAGCGGGGGCCACACAGATACGCAGTATTTT. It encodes CASSLGSGGHTDTQYF.

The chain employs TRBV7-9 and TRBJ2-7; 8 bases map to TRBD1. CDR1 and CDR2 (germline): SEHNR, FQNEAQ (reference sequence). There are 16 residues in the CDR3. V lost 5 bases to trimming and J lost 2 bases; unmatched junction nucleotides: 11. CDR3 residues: CASSPRSDRGPYEQYF. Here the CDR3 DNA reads TGTGCCAGCAGCCCGAGATCCGACAGGGGCCCCTACGAGCAGTACTTC.